The rows below give T cell receptor beta chains drawn from one sample of a study of blood T cell repertoires in COVID-19. Libraries were prepared by immunoSEQ multiplex PCR; TCRdb keeps only in-frame clonotypes and omits some of them. Of tens of thousands of clones listed, 86% were seen once; the top ten hold around 8.1%. The sample taken for sequencing was peripheral blood. The receptors shown here come from a man between 25 and 39 years old with acute or convalescent COVID-19. Each CDR3 is given with its conserved first and last residue. Fields, in order: V gene, J gene, clone size, CDR3 protein. Only part of the rows carry a size: once, few, many, or a class if the clone is expanded.

v_call: TRBV5-1
j_call: TRBJ2-2
clone_size: NA
cdr3_aa: CASSLVAGGNTGELFF

v_call: TRBV11-2
j_call: TRBJ2-2
clone_size: NA
cdr3_aa: CASSFRPSGRAGTGELFF

v_call: TRBV11-2
j_call: TRBJ2-1
clone_size: NA
cdr3_aa: CASSPGGAASTYNEQFF

v_call: TRBV20-1
j_call: TRBJ2-1
clone_size: NA
cdr3_aa: CSARVYNEQFF

v_call: TRBV4-1
j_call: TRBJ1-3
clone_size: once
cdr3_aa: CASSQDWQGVRNTIYF

v_call: TRBV11-2
j_call: TRBJ2-1
clone_size: NA
cdr3_aa: CASSLGLAGSGEQFF

v_call: TRBV5-1
j_call: TRBJ1-2
clone_size: few
cdr3_aa: CASSPDGNYGYTF

v_call: TRBV6-7
j_call: TRBJ2-2
clone_size: NA
cdr3_aa: CASTIVGTSNTGELFF

v_call: TRBV30
j_call: TRBJ1-5
clone_size: NA
cdr3_aa: CAWGVSAGLSNQPQHF

v_call: TRBV19
j_call: TRBJ1-5
clone_size: NA
cdr3_aa: CASKMGGYSNQPQHF

v_call: TRBV29-1
j_call: TRBJ2-1
clone_size: once
cdr3_aa: CSVVRDRGMNEQFF

v_call: TRBV24-1
j_call: TRBJ1-3
clone_size: NA
cdr3_aa: CATSADNGNTIYF

v_call: TRBV5-6
j_call: TRBJ1-2
clone_size: NA
cdr3_aa: CASRLSGGNYGYTF

v_call: TRBV3-1/TRBV3-2
j_call: TRBJ2-7
clone_size: once
cdr3_aa: CASSPAQGLEQYF

v_call: TRBV20-1
j_call: TRBJ1-2
clone_size: NA
cdr3_aa: CSARGGDGYTF

v_call: TRBV15
j_call: TRBJ1-3
clone_size: NA
cdr3_aa: CATSSQGQGAGNTIYF

v_call: TRBV6-1
j_call: TRBJ2-5
clone_size: NA
cdr3_aa: CASSEGATQYF

v_call: TRBV2
j_call: TRBJ1-5
clone_size: NA
cdr3_aa: CASSLNQGQPQHF

v_call: TRBV5-5
j_call: TRBJ2-7
clone_size: NA
cdr3_aa: CASNLLGAGQYF

v_call: TRBV11-2
j_call: TRBJ1-2
clone_size: NA
cdr3_aa: CASSPVGGQGDGYTF

v_call: TRBV13
j_call: TRBJ1-6
clone_size: NA
cdr3_aa: CASRNTGLSSYNSPLHF

v_call: TRBV20-1
j_call: TRBJ2-1
clone_size: once
cdr3_aa: CSASINEQFF

v_call: TRBV28
j_call: TRBJ2-3
clone_size: NA
cdr3_aa: CASSPPLAGGREDTQYF

v_call: TRBV10-3
j_call: TRBJ2-1
clone_size: NA
cdr3_aa: CAISETHSGNQYNEQFF

v_call: TRBV6-5
j_call: TRBJ2-1
clone_size: NA
cdr3_aa: CASSYPGQNEQFF

v_call: TRBV24-1
j_call: TRBJ2-1
clone_size: NA
cdr3_aa: CATSDPRQGRNNEQFF

v_call: TRBV20-1
j_call: TRBJ2-3
clone_size: NA
cdr3_aa: CSASRADTQYF

v_call: TRBV7-2
j_call: TRBJ2-2
clone_size: NA
cdr3_aa: CASSRLAAGELFF

v_call: TRBV28
j_call: TRBJ1-4
clone_size: few
cdr3_aa: CASSATGYTNEKLFF

v_call: TRBV3-1/TRBV3-2
j_call: TRBJ2-7
clone_size: NA
cdr3_aa: CASSQVGEDYEQYF

v_call: TRBV18
j_call: TRBJ1-6
clone_size: NA
cdr3_aa: CASSPTTGYSPLHF

v_call: TRBV9
j_call: TRBJ2-2
clone_size: NA
cdr3_aa: CASKPGLAVGELFF

v_call: TRBV7-3
j_call: TRBJ2-7
clone_size: NA
cdr3_aa: CASSSLAGYEQYF

v_call: TRBV11-2
j_call: TRBJ2-1
clone_size: NA
cdr3_aa: CASSLAGGLSYNEQFF

v_call: TRBV28
j_call: TRBJ2-3
clone_size: NA
cdr3_aa: CASSLLAGTSTDTQYF

v_call: TRBV18
j_call: TRBJ2-1
clone_size: NA
cdr3_aa: CASSPDRGLQGEQFF

v_call: TRBV7-2
j_call: TRBJ2-1
clone_size: NA
cdr3_aa: CASSLSPSKGNEQFF

v_call: TRBV5-1
j_call: TRBJ2-5
clone_size: NA
cdr3_aa: CASSPMMRQQETQYF

v_call: TRBV11-1
j_call: TRBJ1-1
clone_size: NA
cdr3_aa: CASSQQGALEAFF

v_call: TRBV6-1
j_call: TRBJ1-2
clone_size: NA
cdr3_aa: CASSEATGGGGYTF

v_call: TRBV4-1
j_call: TRBJ1-2
clone_size: NA
cdr3_aa: CASSPATGQVFYGYTF